These 32 T cell receptor beta chains were sequenced from one sample in a study of monozygotic twins with inflammatory bowel disease. TCRdb reanalyzed the 5' RACE reads and collapses them to one entry per CDR3 protein, without DNA. The table for this sample gives approximately 400,000 distinct CDR3 sequences. The sample comprised blood. These receptors came from a human donor with ulcerative colitis or Crohn's disease, or a healthy co-twin of an affected twin (not recorded which).

The V and J genes are TRBV11-2 and TRBJ2-5; absent DNA, TCRdb's TRBD1 call cannot be checked. Germline CDR1 reads SGHAT; CDR2 reads FQNNGV. CDR3 length equals 16 residues. The CDR3 spells CASSRGTGWAKETQYF.

The gene calls are TRBV4-2 and TRBJ2-4; with no DNA, the TCRdb D assignment of TRBD2 cannot be verified. The CDR3 covers 16 residues. Germline values: CDR1 LGHNA, CDR2 YNFKEQ. The CDR3 sequence: CASSQLAGVTKNIQYF.

The chain uses TRBV18 and TRBJ2-7; TCRdb names TRBD2, which stays unverified in the absence of DNA. The germline V gene encodes CDR1 KGHSH and CDR2 LQKENI. This CDR3 spans 13 amino acids. The CDR3 sequence is CAMAGTSPYEQYF.

The chain couples TRBV7-2 to TRBJ2-7. Per germline, CDR1 SGHTA and CDR2 FQGNSA. This CDR3 is built from 12 residues. This CDR3 reads CASSDKPLAQYF.

The V call is TRBV29-1, the J call TRBJ2-1; TCRdb selects TRBD1, and the lack of DNA leaves this call unchecked. Per the germline V gene, CDR1 is SQVTM and CDR2 is ANQGSEA. The length of the CDR3 is 15 residues. The CDR3 here is CSVLGTEANLNEQFF.

CDR3 residues: CASSLVSVTKNIQYF. This chain uses TRBV7-2 with TRBJ2-4. The CDR3 covers 15 residues. Germline assignment: CDR1 SGHTA and CDR2 FQGNSA.

This chain joins TRBV3-1 and TRBJ2-2; without DNA, the TCRdb call of TRBD2 cannot be checked. Germline V CDR1 and CDR2: LGHDT, YNNKEL (reference sequence). The CDR3 is 14 amino acids. The CDR3: CASSQQGRTGELFF.

The V and J genes are TRBV5-1 and TRBJ1-1; the D call from TCRdb, TRBD1, cannot be confirmed without DNA. The germline V gene has CDR1 SGHRS and CDR2 YFSETQ. This CDR3 contains 14 residues. CDR3 in amino acids: CASSLGQRDTEAFF.

The V call is TRBV5-1, the J call TRBJ1-2; checking the TCRdb D call of TRBD1 is not possible without DNA. This CDR3 has 14 residues. Germline CDR1 SGHRS, CDR2 YFSETQ. This CDR3 is CASSWGQNNYGYTF. The full variable domain, rest sourced from reference TRBV5-1 and TRBJ1-2, is KAGVTQTPRYLIKTRGQQVTLSCSPISGHRSVSWYQQTPGQGLQFLFEYFSETQRNKGNFPGRFSGRQFSNSRSEMNVSTLELGDSALYLCASSWGQNNYGYTFGSGTRLTVV.

This chain links TRBV30 with TRBJ1-6. In germline, CDR1 is GTSNPN, CDR2 SVGIG (reference sequence). This CDR3 region has 14 residues. This CDR3 reads CASRWGLVNSPLHF.

The rearrangement links TRBV7-2 to TRBJ1-3; TCRdb proposes TRBD1, but this gene call is untestable without DNA. The CDR3 spans 14 residues. Germline-derived CDR1 and CDR2 are SGHTA and FQGNSA. This CDR3 is CASSLDQGGNTIYF.

The rearrangement joins TRBV2 to TRBJ2-3; TCRdb indicates TRBD2, and absent DNA this call remains unverified. This CDR3 contains 17 residues. The V gene's germline CDR1 is SNHLY and CDR2 FYNNEI. The CDR3 loop is CASSEWAGAGSTDTQYF.

The rearrangement uses TRBV2 and TRBJ1-5. From germline, CDR1 is SNHLY and CDR2 FYNNEI. This CDR3 region has 16 residues. CDR3 residues: CASSELVGNSNQPQHF.

J is TRBJ2-5 and V is TRBV12-3 or TRBV12-4; TCRdb's D call of TRBD1 is untestable without DNA. This CDR3 is 14 amino acids long. The CDR3 loop is CASSFGLGSETQYF.

The chain recombines TRBV11-2 with TRBJ1-2; TCRdb designates TRBD1, a call that cannot be tested without DNA. This CDR3 region has 13 residues. The germline V gene encodes CDR1 SGHAT and CDR2 FQNNGV. CDR3 loop: CASSPQQVSGYTF.

This chain uses TRBV7-9 with TRBJ1-6. The germline V gene encodes CDR1 SEHNR and CDR2 FQNEAQ (reference sequence). The CDR3 loop spans 13 amino acids. The CDR3 protein is CASSDRPNSPLHF.

The genes are TRBV24-1 and TRBJ2-1; the TCRdb D gene call, TRBD1, has no DNA to confirm it. The length of the CDR3 is 17 residues. CDR1 and CDR2 (germline): KGHDR, SFDVKD. CDR3 protein: CATSDLTPGQGGNEQFF.

CDR3 sequence: CASSMTSGSTYNEQFF. The rearrangement uses TRBV12-3 or TRBV12-4 and TRBJ2-1; there is no DNA to check the TCRdb D call of TRBD2. The length of the CDR3 is 16 residues.

This chain uses TRBV5-1 with TRBJ2-3; TCRdb's assignment of TRBD1 cannot be checked, as there is no DNA. The CDR3 has 14 residues. Germline-derived CDR1 and CDR2 are SGHRS and YFSETQ. CDR3 in amino acids: CASSSRGETDTQYF. Variable domain in full (rest from reference TRBV5-1 and TRBJ2-3): KAGVTQTPRYLIKTRGQQVTLSCSPISGHRSVSWYQQTPGQGLQFLFEYFSETQRNKGNFPGRFSGRQFSNSRSEMNVSTLELGDSALYLCASSSRGETDTQYFGPGTRLTVL.

The chain employs TRBV2 and TRBJ1-2. The germline CDR1 and CDR2 sequences are SNHLY and FYNNEI. The CDR3 sequence is 13 residues long. The CDR3 region is CASSVGHGYGYTF.

The chain has TRBV11-2 and TRBJ1-2; TCRdb reports TRBD1, a call that lacks DNA to check it against. The CDR3 contains 14 residues. The germline CDR1 and CDR2 sequences are SGHAT and FQNNGV. The CDR3 spells CASRRGRGNYGYTF.

CDR3 sequence reads: CASSLRQSNSPLHF. The chain joins TRBV7-2 to TRBJ1-6. This CDR3 is 14 amino acids long. Germline-derived CDR1 and CDR2 are SGHTA and FQGNSA.

The rearrangement joins TRBV3-1 to TRBJ2-7. The CDR3 loop spans 17 amino acids. The V gene's germline CDR1 is LGHDT and CDR2 YNNKEL (reference sequence). The CDR3 here is CASSRNLGAGGSHEQYF.

V is TRBV7-3 and J is TRBJ2-2. Germline CDR1 reads SGHTA; CDR2 reads FQGTGA. This CDR3 spans 13 amino acids. CDR3 sequence: CASSPEFRGELFF.

The V and J genes are TRBV6-5 and TRBJ2-7; checking the TCRdb D call of TRBD1 is not possible without DNA. CDR1 and CDR2 (germline): MNHEY, SVGAGI. CDR3 length: 17 amino acids. The CDR3 loop is CASSYSPGGSVSYEQYF.

V gene TRBV15 combines with J gene TRBJ2-5; TCRdb outputs TRBD2, but without DNA this stays unchecked. The length of the CDR3 is 15 residues. Germline values: CDR1 LNHNV, CDR2 YYDKDF (reference sequence). CDR3 loop: CATSIEGWRQETQYF.

The chain couples TRBV7-9 to TRBJ1-2; TCRdb selects TRBD1, and the lack of DNA leaves this call unchecked. The length of the CDR3 is 15 residues. Germline CDR1 and CDR2: SEHNR and FQNEAQ (reference sequence). CDR3 residues: CASSPPWGDTGGYTF.

The chain recombines TRBV19 with TRBJ2-5; TCRdb reports TRBD2, a call that lacks DNA to check it against. This CDR3 has 14 amino acids. Germline V gene lookup returns CDR1 LNHDA and CDR2 SQIVND (reference sequence). CDR3 amino acids: CASRTLAGGETQYF.

V usage is TRBV6-1 and J usage is TRBJ2-1; with no DNA, the TCRdb D assignment of TRBD2 cannot be verified. The CDR3 length is 15 residues. Germline V gene data show CDR1 as MNHNS and CDR2 as SASEGT. The CDR3 reads CASSTGTSGNNEQFF.

The chain is built from TRBV9 and TRBJ2-3; without DNA, the TCRdb call of TRBD2 cannot be checked. The CDR3 has 14 residues. Germline V CDR1 and CDR2: SGDLS, YYNGEE. CDR3 protein: CASSAGLEIDTQYF.

The CDR3 sequence: CASRADRGYEQYF. The chain joins TRBV5-1 to TRBJ2-7; the D gene TCRdb calls, TRBD1, cannot be checked with no DNA. The CDR3 spans 13 residues. The germline CDR1 and CDR2 sequences are SGHRS and YFSETQ.

The chain recombines TRBV5-1 with TRBJ1-2; TCRdb names TRBD1, which stays unverified in the absence of DNA. Germline CDR1 SGHRS, CDR2 YFSETQ. The CDR3 extends over 14 amino acids. The CDR3 sequence is CASSDQGWGYGYTF. The full variable domain, completed using reference TRBV5-1 and TRBJ1-2, is KAGVTQTPRYLIKTRGQQVTLSCSPISGHRSVSWYQQTPGQGLQFLFEYFSETQRNKGNFPGRFSGRQFSNSRSEMNVSTLELGDSALYLCASSDQGWGYGYTFGSGTRLTVV.